The clone carrying this TCR beta chain showed up just a few times. Its antigen is unidentified. A junction boundary mismatches the germline segment, possibly from a read error. The donor group consisted entirely of healthy Caucasians. Carrying unique molecular identifiers, the cDNA also gained a universal primer site through template switching. TCRdb itself ran the 5' RACE reads through MiXCR, one entry per CDR3 protein. The data show 300,000 to 350,000 distinct CDR3 sequences, approximately 13% seen once. The CDR3 extends over 12 amino acids. The sample belongs to a study of identical twins. Findings and limits, study-wide: Instead of following the same donors, the conclusions were based on cross-sectional statistical analysis. There is a chance that invariant MAIT and iNKT cells partially muddied zero-insertion analyses.

This sample was also put to use in a study of yellow fever vaccine responses in identical twins.

Sequenced: CD8+ T cells sorted from blood. The chain recombines TRBV12-3 or TRBV12-4 with TRBJ1-6; no clear D. This TCR came from a woman aged 18-29 years in good health. The CDR3 loop is CASSSSNSPLHF. The CDR3 DNA reads as TGTGCCAGCAGTTCCTCTAATTCACCCCTCCACTTT.